This TCR beta chain was recorded in a study of cytomegalovirus exposure and HLA in healthy donors. Comment on this clone: The target antigen is unknown.

Study-level points and caveats: In all likelihood, a cluster of highly shared sequence variants was a sequencing artifact. Analysis was performed later, and it showed HLA-associated TCR beta chains to be more clonally expanded than equally common others.

60 Vbeta and 13 Jbeta primers were used in PCR. TCRdb keeps only in-frame clones here, not all; method: immunoSEQ multiplex PCR. Of 130,000 or so clones in the sample, roughly 70% were seen once. This receptor was obtained from a man younger than 35 in good health and CMV-seropositive. The sample comprised PBMCs.

This CDR3 is CAWSVRYQETQYF. The CDR3 DNA reads TGTGCCTGGAGTGTACGGTACCAAGAGACCCAGTACTTC. This rearrangement joins TRBV30 to TRBJ2-5; no clear D gene. This CDR3 has 13 amino acids. V was shortened by 0 bases and J by 0 bases, with 5 bases between the two germline ends. Per the germline V gene, CDR1 is GTSNPN and CDR2 is SVGIG (reference sequence).